A single sample is the source of the 25 T cell receptor beta chains below, sequenced in a study of cytomegalovirus exposure and HLA in healthy donors (dated by TCRdb to about 2017). The library was produced with the immunoSEQ multiplex PCR assay. For the multiplex PCR, a mixture combining 60 forward primers for TCR Vbeta segments and 13 reverse primers for TCR Jbeta segments was used. What TCRdb holds here is the immuneACCESS table cut down to in-frame rearrangements. Part of the clones is not present; checked against another copy, under half of the missing clones reflect an unresolved V gene, and the others are unexplained. This sample is represented by about 94,000 clones; 76% of them were singletons. The ten largest clones capture 1.4% of the sample. Source material: PBMCs. The source is a male donor in good health and CMV-seronegative.

The chain couples TRBV6-1 to TRBJ1-4; 7 nucleotides agree with TRBD1. The CDR3 has 14 amino acids. Germline values: CDR1 MNHNS, CDR2 SASEGT. V lost 10 bases and J lost 0; bases outside the gene matches: 5. The CDR3 spells CATGTVSTNEKLFF. The DNA for the CDR3 is TGTGCCACCGGGACAGTTTCAACTAATGAAAAACTGTTTTTT.

Here the CDR3 reads CASCTTSGRANEQFF. In DNA, the CDR3 is TGTGCCAGTTGTACGACTAGCGGGAGGGCGAATGAGCAGTTCTTC. The V gene is TRBV19, the J gene TRBJ2-1, with 14 bases lining up with TRBD2. CDR3 length: 15 residues. Germline assignment: CDR1 LNHDA and CDR2 SQIVND (reference sequence). With V trimmed by 8 bases and J by 7 bases, 7 bases remained unmatched.

The gene calls are TRBV13 and TRBJ1-2, with 7 nucleotides matching TRBD1. The CDR3 covers 16 residues. From germline, CDR1 is PRHDT and CDR2 FYEKMQ (reference sequence). J lost 6 bases, V lost 2 bases, and 12 bases had no gene match. CDR3 in amino acids: CASSLLQGSDVDGYTF. The CDR3 DNA is TGTGCCAGCAGCTTACTACAGGGGTCCGACGTGGATGGCTACACCTTC.

The rearrangement links TRBV18 to TRBJ2-3; perhaps TRBD1 as D (5 bases). V was trimmed by 7 bases and J by 0 bases, leaving 11 bases between them. The length of the CDR3 is 14 residues. CDR1 is KGHSH and CDR2 is LQKENI in the germline V gene. The CDR3 sequence is CASLPDISTDTQYF. CDR3 nucleotides: TGTGCCAGCTTACCGGACATTAGCACAGATACGCAGTATTTT.

J is TRBJ1-1 and V is TRBV30; 7 bases map to TRBD1. The ends lost 5 bases at V and 10 bases at J; junction bases unmatched: 7. Germline CDR1 GTSNPN, CDR2 SVGIG (reference sequence). The CDR3 consists of 11 residues. CDR3 nucleotides: TGTGCCTGGGGAGACAGGGCTCGAGCTTTCTTT. This encodes CAWGDRARAFF.

The genes are TRBV11-3 and TRBJ2-6, with TRBD1 matching 9 bases. Trimming cost V 1 base and J 0 bases; bases outside gene matches: 4. CDR3 length equals 18 residues. The germline CDR1 and CDR2 sequences are SGHNT and YENEEA. The CDR3 DNA reads as TGTGCCAGCAGCTTAGTGGGACAGGGCCTCTCTGGGGCCAACGTCCTGACTTTC. Protein sequence: CASSLVGQGLSGANVLTF.

The V call is TRBV5-1, the J call TRBJ1-2, with D maybe TRBD1 (6 bases). Per germline, CDR1 SGHRS and CDR2 YFSETQ. The length of the CDR3 is 16 residues. The V end lost 0 bases, the J end lost 1 base, and 13 bases lay between the germline ends. This chain's CDR3 is CASSLDGGAVNYGYTF. DNA for the CDR3: TGCGCCAGCAGCTTGGATGGGGGCGCGGTTAACTATGGCTACACCTTC.

V is TRBV5-6 and J is TRBJ2-1; TRBD1 might be the D (6 bases). Trimming stripped 3 bases from V and 0 bases from J, with 13 bases between. The CDR3 has 16 residues. Germline-derived CDR1 and CDR2 are SGHDT and YYEEEE. The CDR3 DNA sequence: TGTGCCAGCAGCTCCTGGGGCAGGGGCTCCTACAATGAGCAGTTCTTC. This gives the protein CASSSWGRGSYNEQFF.

In this sample, this clone turned up a few times. This chain joins TRBV7-8 and TRBJ2-5, with D unresolved. Germline V gives CDR1 SGHVS, CDR2 FQNEAQ. The CDR3 spans 13 residues. Deletions cut 1 base from V and 5 bases from J, with 8 bases between. CDR3 DNA: TGTGCCAGCAGCTTAGGTTTCGTGGAGACCCAGTACTTC. Amino acid sequence: CASSLGFVETQYF.

The chain couples TRBV7-2 to TRBJ1-2, with 7 bases that match TRBD1. Germline trimming cut 6 bases from V and 2 bases from J; bases unmatched to any gene: 3. This CDR3 comprises 13 residues. Germline CDR1 and CDR2: SGHTA and FQGNSA. The CDR3 spells CASRPTGNYGYTF. The CDR3 nucleotides are TGTGCCAGCAGGCCGACAGGGAACTATGGCTACACCTTC. Based on the CDR3 plus reference TRBV7-2 and TRBJ1-2, the full variable domain is GAGVSQSPSNKVTEKGKDVELRCDPISGHTALYWYRQSLGQGLEFLIYFQGNSAPDKSGLPSDRFSAERTGGSVSTLTIQRTQQEDSAVYLCASRPTGNYGYTFGSGTRLTVV.

This sequence joins TRBV7-8 and TRBJ2-2; D is perhaps TRBD1 (6 bases). The CDR3 is made up of 18 amino acids. The germline CDR1 and CDR2 sequences are SGHVS and FQNEAQ. Trimming left V 5 bases short and J 1 base short, with 20 bases between. The CDR3 region has the DNA TGTGCCAGCAGCCTGAAGGCCTTTGTAGGGGGGAACACCGGGGAGCTGTTTTTT. Its translation: CASSLKAFVGGNTGELFF.

This chain joins TRBV29-1 and TRBJ1-4, with 7 bases fitting TRBD1. J lost 3 bases, V lost 7 bases, and 8 bases had no gene match. Germline V gene lookup returns CDR1 SQVTM and CDR2 ANQGSEA. This CDR3 is built from 14 residues. The CDR3 region has the DNA TGCAGCGCCCGACAGGGTTTAGCTAATGAAAAACTGTTTTTT. It yields the protein CSARQGLANEKLFF.

A few counts support this clone. This chain links TRBV6-5 with TRBJ1-2; D possibly corresponds to TRBD1 (6 bases). Trimming cost V 0 bases and J 8 bases, with 16 bases left between them. From germline, CDR1 is MNHEY and CDR2 SVGAGI. The CDR3 totals 15 residues. CDR3 in DNA: TGTGCCAGCAGTTACTCGACGGACAGCGGCGGCGGCTACACCTTC. Translation gives CASSYSTDSGGGYTF.

To note about this clone: The junction does not match germline at one end; this may be a read error. This rearrangement joins TRBV7-9 to TRBJ1-4; the match to TRBD1 covers 11 bases. CDR3 length: 15 amino acids. CDR1 is SEHNR and CDR2 is FQNEAQ in the germline V gene (reference sequence). CDR3 sequence reads: CVSSPGQGAREKLFF. The CDR3 bases are TGTGTCAGCAGCCCCGGACAGGGGGCTCGGGAAAAACTGTTTTTT.

The chain is built from TRBV6-1 and TRBJ2-3; 10 bases line up with TRBD2. Per germline, CDR1 MNHNS and CDR2 SASEGT. CDR3 length: 14 amino acids. V lost 8 bases, J lost 5 bases, and 7 bases stayed unmatched. As DNA, the CDR3 is TGTGCCAGCTCGGGAGCGGGGGGGGAAGATACGCAGTATTTT. It yields the protein CASSGAGGEDTQYF.

The V call is TRBV9, the J call TRBJ1-2, with 8 positions matching TRBD1. Germline values: CDR1 SGDLS, CDR2 YYNGEE. The ends lost 1 base at V and 5 bases at J; junction bases unmatched: 7. The CDR3 totals 15 residues. The CDR3 here is CASSVITGGRYGYTF. CDR3 bases: TGTGCCAGCAGCGTAATCACAGGGGGTCGATATGGCTACACCTTC.

The chain couples TRBV11-2 to TRBJ2-5; possibly TRBD2 for D (5 bases). V was trimmed by 4 bases and J by 2 bases, leaving 11 bases between them. Germline lookup yields CDR1 SGHAT and CDR2 FQNNGV. The CDR3 runs 14 residues. CDR3 residues: CASSSTPGQETQYF. As DNA, the CDR3 is TGTGCCAGCAGCTCAACACCGGGGCAAGAGACCCAGTACTTC.

The rearrangement joins TRBV14 to TRBJ2-1; 8 bases are a match to TRBD2. Per the germline V gene, CDR1 is SGHDN and CDR2 is FVKESK. With V trimmed by 0 bases and J by 3 bases, 4 bases remained unmatched. The CDR3 covers 16 residues. CDR3 residues: CASSQDPAGVYNEQFF. CDR3 sequence (DNA): TGTGCCAGCAGCCAAGACCCAGCGGGAGTCTACAATGAGCAGTTCTTC.

V usage is TRBV15 and J usage is TRBJ2-7; 12 bases match TRBD2. The CDR3 has 17 residues. Germline-derived CDR1 and CDR2 are LNHNV and YYDKDF (reference sequence). V was pared by 1 base and J by 5 bases, with 9 bases of the junction left unmatched. CDR3 in amino acids: CATSRGVRLAGDNEQYF. CDR3 DNA sequence: TGTGCCACCAGCAGAGGGGTTAGACTAGCGGGAGACAACGAGCAGTACTTC.

This clone has a count of ten or more. The chain joins TRBV5-4 to TRBJ2-6; no clear D gene. Germline CDR1 reads SGHNT; CDR2 reads YYREEE (reference sequence). This CDR3 is 18 amino acids long. Trimming left V 0 bases short and J 0 bases short, with 13 bases between. This CDR3 reads CASSLDVGLYSGANVLTF. DNA for the CDR3: TGTGCCAGCAGCTTGGACGTCGGTTTATACTCTGGGGCCAACGTCCTGACTTTC.

This rearrangement joins TRBV11-2 to TRBJ2-3, with D maybe TRBD2 (6 bases). Germline lookup yields CDR1 SGHAT and CDR2 FQNNGV. Trimming removed 4 bases from V and 1 base from J, with 9 bases in between. The length of the CDR3 is 14 residues. The CDR3 sequence is CASSSGLRTDTQYF. CDR3 bases: TGTGCCAGCAGCTCGGGACTTCGCACAGATACGCAGTATTTT. The full variable domain, with the rest looked up from reference TRBV11-2 and TRBJ2-3, is EAGVAQSPRYKIIEKRQSVAFWCNPISGHATLYWYQQILGQGPKLLIQFQNNGVVDDSQLPKDRFSAERLKGVDSTLKIQPAKLEDSAVYLCASSSGLRTDTQYFGPGTRLTVL.

This chain connects TRBV5-1 to TRBJ2-2; 10 bases are shared with TRBD1. Trimming cost V 4 bases and J 0 bases; bases outside gene matches: 9. CDR3 length: 18 residues. Germline V CDR1 and CDR2: SGHRS, YFSETQ. This chain's CDR3 is CASSPGTGERPNTGELFF. DNA of the CDR3: TGCGCCAGCAGCCCGGGGACAGGGGAGAGGCCGAACACCGGGGAGCTGTTTTTT.

This sequence joins TRBV11-3 and TRBJ2-5; D perhaps matches TRBD1 (6 bases). With the DNA end fitting TRBJ2-7 better, the J assignment may be wrong. Germline CDR1 reads SGHNT; CDR2 reads YENEEA. The CDR3 is 14 residues long. The DNA of the CDR3 is TGTGCCAGCAGCTTAAGGCAGGGGTCCTACGAGCAGTACTTC. Encoded protein: CASSLRQGSYEQYF.

This clone appeared a few times. The chain couples TRBV5-6 to TRBJ1-3, with a weak D call TRBD1 (6 bases). Germline V CDR1 and CDR2: SGHDT, YYEEEE. V lost 0 bases to trimming and J lost 1 base, with 14 bases between them. The CDR3 runs 17 residues. CDR3 DNA: TGTGCCAGCAGCTTGGGTATCGGGGGGCGTTCTGGAAACACCATATATTTT. Its translation is CASSLGIGGRSGNTIYF. Full variable domain (rest looked up from reference TRBV5-6 and TRBJ1-3): DAGVTQSPTHLIKTRGQQVTLRCSPKSGHDTVSWYQQALGQGPQFIFQYYEEEERQRGNFPDRFSGHQFPNYSSELNVNALLLGDSALYLCASSLGIGGRSGNTIYFGEGSWLTVV.

This chain connects TRBV28 to TRBJ2-1; the D gene is possibly TRBD2 (7 bases). The germline V gene has CDR1 MDHEN and CDR2 SYDVKM. V lost 6 bases and J lost 8, with 23 bases in between. CDR3 length: 16 amino acids. The CDR3 sequence: CASSPSEGGRGDEQFF. The CDR3 coding sequence is TGTGCCAGCAGCCCTTCGGAAGGGGGGAGGGGGGATGAGCAGTTCTTC.